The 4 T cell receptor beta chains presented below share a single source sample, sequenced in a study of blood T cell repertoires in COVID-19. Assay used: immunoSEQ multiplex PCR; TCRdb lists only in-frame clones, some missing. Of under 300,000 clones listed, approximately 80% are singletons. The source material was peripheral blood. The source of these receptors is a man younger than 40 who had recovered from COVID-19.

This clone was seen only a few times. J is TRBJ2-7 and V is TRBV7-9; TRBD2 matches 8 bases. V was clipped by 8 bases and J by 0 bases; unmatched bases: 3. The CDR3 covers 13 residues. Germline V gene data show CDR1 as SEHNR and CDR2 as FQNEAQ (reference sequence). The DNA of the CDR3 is TGTGCCAGCCGCGGGGGGAGCTCCTACGAGCAGTACTTC. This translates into CASRGGSSYEQYF. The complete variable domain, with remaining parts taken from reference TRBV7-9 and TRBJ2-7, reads DTGVSQNPRHKITKRGQNVTFRCDPISEHNRLYWYRQTLGQGPEFLTYFQNEAQLEKSRLLSDRFSAERPKGSFSTLEIQRTEQGDSAMYLCASRGGSSYEQYFGPGTRLTVT.

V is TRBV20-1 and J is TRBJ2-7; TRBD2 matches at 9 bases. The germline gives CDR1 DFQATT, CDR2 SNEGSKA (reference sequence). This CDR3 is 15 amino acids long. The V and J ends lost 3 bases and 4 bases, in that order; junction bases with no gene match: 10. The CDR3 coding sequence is TGCAGTGCTAGTGAGGTTTTAGCGGGGGTGTACGAGCAGTACTTC. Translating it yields CSASEVLAGVYEQYF.

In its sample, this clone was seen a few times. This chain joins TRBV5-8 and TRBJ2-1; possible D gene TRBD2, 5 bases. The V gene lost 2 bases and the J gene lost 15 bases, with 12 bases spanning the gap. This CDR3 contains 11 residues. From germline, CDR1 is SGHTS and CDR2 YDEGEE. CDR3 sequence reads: CASSFRLARFF. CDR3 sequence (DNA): TGTGCCAGCAGCTTTCGTCTAGCTCGGTTCTTC.

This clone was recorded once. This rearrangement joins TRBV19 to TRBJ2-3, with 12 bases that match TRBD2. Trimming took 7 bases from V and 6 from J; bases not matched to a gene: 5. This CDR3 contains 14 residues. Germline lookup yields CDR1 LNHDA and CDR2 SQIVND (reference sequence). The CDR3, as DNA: TGTGCCAGTACTGGAACTAGCGGGGGGGATACGCAGTATTTT. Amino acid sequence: CASTGTSGGDTQYF.